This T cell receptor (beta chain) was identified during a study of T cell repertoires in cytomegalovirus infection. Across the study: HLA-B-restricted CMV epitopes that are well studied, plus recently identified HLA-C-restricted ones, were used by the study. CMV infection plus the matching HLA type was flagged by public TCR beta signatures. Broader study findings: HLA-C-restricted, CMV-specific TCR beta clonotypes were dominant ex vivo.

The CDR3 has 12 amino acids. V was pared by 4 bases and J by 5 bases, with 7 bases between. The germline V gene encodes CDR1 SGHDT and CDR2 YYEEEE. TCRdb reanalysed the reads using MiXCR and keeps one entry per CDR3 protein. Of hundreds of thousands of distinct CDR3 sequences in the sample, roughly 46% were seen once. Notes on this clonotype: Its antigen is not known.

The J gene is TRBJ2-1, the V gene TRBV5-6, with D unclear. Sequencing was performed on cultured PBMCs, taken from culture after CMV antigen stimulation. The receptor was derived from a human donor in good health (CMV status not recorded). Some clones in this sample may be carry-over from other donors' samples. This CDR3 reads CASSGPDNEQFF. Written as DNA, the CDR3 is TGTGCCAGCAGCGGGCCCGACAATGAGCAGTTCTTC.